This T cell receptor (beta chain) came from a study of cytomegalovirus exposure and HLA in healthy donors (dated by TCRdb to the late 2010s). In the study overall: In an earlier analysis of under 600 of the donors, around 290 Gb of sequence data and just under 120 million unique TCR beta sequences from about 190 million T cells were reported. Genome-wide SNP genotypes for about 65% of the roughly 700 donors were used in a later genetic analysis, which treated that subset as a discovery cohort. Roughly 5 DR-DQ haplotypes were handled as single units for association and clustering, since linkage in the cohort was strong. The study combined high-throughput TCR immunosequencing, statistical association of individual TCRs with disease status, and machine learning to predict cytomegalovirus infection status. Of the roughly 400 genotyped donors, 65% to 90% were placed in the genetic ancestry cluster associated with self-reported Caucasian donors. Across about 380 genotyped donors of the cohort, an average of 235,054 unique TCR beta nucleotide sequences per donor were sequenced, and around 20% of those sequences were non-productive. Rather than drawing on any new phenotypic data, the later analysis identified candidate immune exposures from TCR beta sequences and the way those sequences occurred across donors. A later analysis re-examined previously published TCR beta repertoires from just over 650 donors and added high-resolution HLA genotyping to investigate patterns of TCR occurrence. The aim of the study was to test whether cataloging public T cell receptors could identify signatures of past pathogen exposure. In an earlier analysis of a few hundred of the donors, high-throughput TCR beta sequencing was used to judge whether each TCR beta V gene segment behaved as functional or pseudogenic. Donor age, sex, ethnicity and CMV serostatus were collected together with the repertoire data. HLA typing included class I and class II loci at four-digit resolution. Along with the roughly 670-subject first cohort, a separate validation cohort of over a hundred different subjects was used. The study profiled the T cell repertoires of hundreds of subjects by immunosequencing and related them to cytomegalovirus serostatus. An early release covering roughly 640 HLA-typed donors comprised 250 to 350 gigabases of sequencing data and approximately 85 million unique TCR sequences. The number of typed donors differed by locus: about 629-630 for A, B, C, DRB1 and DQB1; some 500 for DQA1; fewer than 610 for DPA1; and about 450 for DPB1. Every repertoire in the discovery cohort had been generated on one and the same sequencing platform. Overall results and qualifications from the work: Only TCR beta chains were sequenced in this cohort, and the absence of alpha or paired-chain data limited detectable features. According to a later analysis, parvovirus B19, influenza, CMV and Epstein-Barr virus appeared linked to several top co-occurrence clusters. The sequencing pipeline was judged likely to have produced a cluster of highly shared sequence variants as a technical artifact. The study listed approximately 150 TCR beta chains as associated with cytomegalovirus. In an earlier analysis of some 500 of the donors, most TCR beta V segments appeared in productive rearrangements about 87% or about 30% of the time, broadly matching IMGT annotations. Because counts were too low, about 15 rarely observed V segments, including chromosome 9 orphons, were left out of the earlier analysis of about 620 of the donors. Some IMGT-functional V segments, including TRBV6-2 and TRBV6-3, could not be told apart with the 87-base-pair reads, so those segments were excluded. A later analysis found that most CMV-associated TCR beta chains appeared HLA-restricted, with HLA associations seemingly driven largely by CMV exposure. For the cohort, immune exposure information was limited to CMV serostatus. It was suggested by the authors that the approach could potentially be generalized to other disease states and immunological phenotypes. At a false discovery rate of 0.05, a later analysis linked approximately 18,000 TCR beta sequences to specific HLA alleles. An association between a missense DCLRE1C variant and V-gene and J-gene trimming of TCR beta chains was found in a later genetic analysis and replicated in an independent cohort. When HLA alleles, especially DR and DQ, strongly co-occurred, attributing TCR associations to individual alleles was difficult. A further reported finding was that TCR beta sequences accurately predicted the HLA-A and HLA-B alleles for most subjects in the first cohort. Most TCR sequences were seen in very few donors, while some public TCRs were found in many individuals. Three of the identified cytomegalovirus-associated TCR beta chains were confirmed in vitro to be specific for cytomegalovirus antigens. The classifier was reported to diagnose cytomegalovirus status with high specificity and sensitivity in both the original cohort and the validation cohort. In a later analysis, the rate of TCR association differed among HLA loci, with DRB1 alleles having the most associated TCRs and HLA-C alleles having the fewest. Because some donors lacked HLA typing at each locus, the association tests relied only on the typed subset. In a later genetic analysis, fewer N-insertions in productive TCRs were reported among donors in an Asian-associated ancestry cluster than the roughly 700-donor mean. Linkage disequilibrium might explain the correlated functional status among segregating V segments, but an unknown experimental factor could not be ruled out. Sequencing depth was assumed to be roughly uniform across donors in the presence/absence analyses, though that assumption may not hold. In a later analysis, HLA-associated TCR beta chains showed more clonal expansion and lower generation probabilities than non-associated chains that were equally common.

To note about this clone: There is no known antigen for this receptor. One base away there is no much larger clone; base qualities are not given.

The cohort was made up of 666 healthy bone marrow donors. At the time of sampling, all cohort members were nominally healthy, though unrecorded immune exposures were likely present. The donor tested CMV seronegative, placing the donor among the 352 seronegative members of the cohort. A peripheral blood sample was collected from each donor, and TCR beta sequencing was performed on peripheral blood mononuclear cells. The Qiagen DNeasy Blood Extraction Kit was used to extract genomic DNA from the blood cell samples. V is cut by 6 bases and J by 1 base, and the space between the germline ends is 9 bases. The CDR3 numbers 13 residues from cysteine through phenylalanine. The retained sequence is limited to the CDR3, 39 bases, with the frame set at the first base. Reading the germline V gene (reference sequence) gives CDR1 SEHNR and CDR2 FQNEAQ. The library was prepared using the immunoSEQ multiplex PCR assay. A mixture of 60 forward primers for TCR Vbeta segments and 13 reverse primers for TCR Jbeta segments was used in the multiplex PCR. The CDR3 region of rearranged TCR beta genes was amplified from genomic DNA with a multiplex PCR assay. On the Illumina HiSeq System, the amplified TCR beta libraries were sequenced as 87-base-pair reads. The authors' analysis ran thus. In a later analysis, some 80 million unique TCR beta chains were counted across the 666 repertoires, and about 9.9 million of these chains were shared by at least two donors. Raw reads were error-corrected and collapsed into unique sequences with a nearest-neighbor algorithm that merged closely related sequences to remove PCR and sequencing errors. V, D and J gene segments were assigned by aligning CDR3 sequences to IMGT reference sequences. For a sequence to be retained, at least a six-nucleotide match to both a V gene segment and a J gene segment was required. Rearrangements were classified as productive when the CDR3 lacked stop codons and remained in frame with V and J, and all other rearrangements were classified as non-productive. CDR3 was defined by IMGT convention, running from the second conserved V-encoded cysteine to the conserved J-encoded phenylalanine. In an earlier analysis of 587 of the donors, sequences lacking an unambiguous match to a single V gene segment were excluded. In an earlier analysis of several hundred of the donors, a V segment was called functional when productive rearrangements were above 56.7%, and segregating when the standard deviation between donors exceeded 5%. A statistical classification framework was built to diagnose cytomegalovirus status from the catalog of TCR beta chain sequences. V and J gene assignment, in a later analysis, came from comparing TCR nucleotide sequences with IMGT/GENE-DB human TR gene sequences. In a later analysis, CDR3 sequences and most-parsimonious VDJ recombination scenarios were assigned using the TCRdist pipeline. In a later analysis, each TCR beta chain was defined by its CDR3 amino acid sequence together with its V-gene family, and reads lacking a unique V-gene family were excluded. To address suspected cross-contamination and a sequencing artifact, a later analysis removed roughly 640 highly shared, low-generation-probability nucleotide sequences. For each public chain, a later analysis derived a clonal expansion index from normalized ranks of inferred template counts within each repertoire. In a later analysis, generation probabilities were computed with a VDJ recombination model fitted to out-of-frame rearrangements, and the resulting probabilities were checked against IGoR. In a later analysis, TCR-TCR, TCR-HLA and TCR-CMV co-occurrence was scored with hypergeometric tests, and a repertoire-size bias correction was applied to TCR pairs. False discovery rates were estimated in a later analysis by permuting HLA or CMV assignments 20 times. In a later analysis, co-occurring TCRs were grouped using DBSCAN, with TCRdist sequence similarity added in when clustering inside HLA-allele-positive subsets. Co-occurrence clustering excluded repertoires with fewer than 30,000 or more than 120,000 public chains, plus five with anomalous nucleotide sharing. Drawn from immuneACCESS, this table holds only the in-frame rearrangements with V and J called that TCRdb kept. Clones are partly lost; checked studies trace under half to an unresolved V gene and leave the rest unexplained. V, J and clone size were drawn from that table, and D and trimming were deduced from the DNA. Counted in this sample were under 150,000 clones; around 80% of them appeared once. Approximately 2.4% of the sample belongs to the ten largest clones.

The sample taken for sequencing was PBMCs. In this chain, TRBV7-9 is recombined with TRBJ1-1; perhaps TRBD1 is the D gene, with 6 bases matching. This receptor was identified in a man aged 50 to 59 in good health and CMV-seronegative. Here is the DNA: TGTGCCAGCAGGATACAGGGGAACACTGAAGCTTTCTTT. The encoded protein is CASRIQGNTEAFF. Reference TRBV7-9 and TRBJ1-1 proteins supply the regions before and after the CDR3; the full variable domain is: DTGVSQNPRHKITKRGQNVTFRCDPISEHNRLYWYRQTLGQGPEFLTYFQNEAQLEKSRLLSDRFSAERPKGSFSTLEIQRTEQGDSAMYLCASRIQGNTEAFFGQGTRLTVV.